This T cell receptor beta chain comes out of a study of CD8 T cells in ankylosing spondylitis. Regarding the study as a whole: Within ankylosing spondylitis blood, a TCR beta motif made up of roughly eight highly homologous variants appeared to be characteristic. Reportedly, disease-linked clones are significantly enriched in ankylosing spondylitis patients' matched synovial fluid. Relatively rare in peripheral blood, disease-linked clones were also CD8+. Several of the motif variants were reported before in synovial fluid and blood from reactive arthritis.

Quantitative 5'-RACE was performed with molecular barcodes, and it yielded the TCR beta libraries. TCRdb re-called the 5' RACE reads through MiXCR, storing one row per CDR3 protein. Seen here are around 540,000 distinct CDR3 sequences, about 13% observed once, and the top ten hold under 7.5%. Germline-derived CDR1 and CDR2 are SEHNR and FQNEAQ (reference sequence). There are 14 residues in the CDR3. The trim removed 6 bases at V and 1 base at J, leaving 3 bases unmatched. This clonotype has only a few counts. Its target is not known. The sequenced material came from blood, either unsorted or a sorted T cell fraction (not recorded which). The chain carries TRBV7-9 and TRBJ2-3; 8 bases are a match to TRBD1. This TCR was recovered from a male donor with ankylosing spondylitis. CDR3: CASRLTGGTDTQYF. In DNA, the CDR3 is TGTGCCAGCAGGTTGACAGGGGGCACAGATACGCAGTATTTT.